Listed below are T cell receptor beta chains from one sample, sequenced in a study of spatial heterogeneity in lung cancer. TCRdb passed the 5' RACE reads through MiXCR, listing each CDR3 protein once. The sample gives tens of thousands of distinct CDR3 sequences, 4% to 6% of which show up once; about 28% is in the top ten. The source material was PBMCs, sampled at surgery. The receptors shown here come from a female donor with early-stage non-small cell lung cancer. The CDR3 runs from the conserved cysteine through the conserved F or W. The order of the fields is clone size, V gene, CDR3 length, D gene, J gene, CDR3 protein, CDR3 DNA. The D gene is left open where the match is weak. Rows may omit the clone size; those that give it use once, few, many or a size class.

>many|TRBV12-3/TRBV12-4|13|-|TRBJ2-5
CASSFLGEETQYF
TGTGCCAGCAGTTTCCTTGGAGAAGAGACCCAGTACTTC
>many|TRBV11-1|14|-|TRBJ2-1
CASSRATRGDEQFF
TGTGCCAGCAGCCGCGCCACCAGGGGGGATGAGCAGTTCTTC
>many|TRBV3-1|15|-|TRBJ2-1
CASSQGSLANNEQFF
TGTGCCAGCAGCCAAGGGAGTCTAGCGAACAATGAGCAGTTCTTC
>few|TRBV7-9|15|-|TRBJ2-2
CASSLAEGFTGELFF
TGTGCCAGCAGCTTGGCGGAAGGATTCACCGGGGAGCTGTTTTTT
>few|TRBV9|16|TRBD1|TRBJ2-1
CASSVARDRGYNEQFF
TGTGCCAGCAGCGTAGCCCGGGACAGGGGCTACAATGAGCAGTTCTTC
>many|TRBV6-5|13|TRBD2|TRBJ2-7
CASWREGLNEQYF
TGTGCCAGCTGGCGGGAGGGCCTCAACGAGCAGTACTTC
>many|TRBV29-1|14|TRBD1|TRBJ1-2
CSVEGGTGDHGYTF
TGCAGCGTTGAAGGAGGGACAGGGGATCATGGCTACACCTTC
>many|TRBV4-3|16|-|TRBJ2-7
CASSQWSYSTFAEQYF
TGCGCCAGCAGCCAGTGGAGTTACAGTACTTTTGCGGAGCAGTACTTC
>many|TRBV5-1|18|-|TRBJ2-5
CASSLFGTHALTQETQYF
TGCGCCAGCAGCTTGTTCGGGACACACGCCTTGACGCAAGAGACCCAGTACTTC
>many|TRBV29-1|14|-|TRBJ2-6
CSVLQGSGANVLTF
TGCAGCGTCTTACAGGGTTCCGGGGCCAACGTCCTGACTTTC
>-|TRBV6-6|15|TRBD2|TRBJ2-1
CASSYSSGGADEQFF
TGTGCCAGCAGTTACTCTAGCGGGGGGGCCGATGAGCAGTTCTTC
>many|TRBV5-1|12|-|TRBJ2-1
CASSLVRNEQFF
TGCGCCAGCAGCTTGGTCCGCAATGAGCAGTTCTTC
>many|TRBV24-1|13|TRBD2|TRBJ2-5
CATAAGAGETQYF
TGTGCCACCGCGGCGGGAGCCGGGGAGACCCAGTACTTC
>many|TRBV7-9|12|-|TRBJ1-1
CASSLVDSKAFF
TGTGCCAGCAGCTTAGTAGACAGTAAAGCTTTCTTT
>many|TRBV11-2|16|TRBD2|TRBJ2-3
CASSLGVAGGTDTQYF
TGTGCCAGCAGCTTAGGGGTGGCGGGGGGAACAGATACGCAGTATTTT
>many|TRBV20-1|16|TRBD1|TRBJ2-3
CSAMGGTGSGTDTQYF
TGCAGTGCCATGGGCGGGACAGGCTCAGGAACAGATACGCAGTATTTT
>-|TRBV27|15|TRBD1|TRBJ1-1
CASSTDRGKITEAFF
TGTGCCAGCAGTACGGACAGGGGGAAGATCACTGAAGCTTTCTTT
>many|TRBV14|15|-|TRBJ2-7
CASSQEDLGFYEQYF
TGTGCCAGCAGCCAAGAAGACCTGGGGTTTTACGAGCAGTACTTC
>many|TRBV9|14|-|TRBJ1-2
CASSVEAGAYGYTF
TGTGCCAGCAGCGTAGAGGCAGGAGCCTATGGCTACACCTTC
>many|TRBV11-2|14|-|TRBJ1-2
CASSPEGGVGGYTF
TGTGCCAGCAGCCCAGAAGGGGGGGTCGGTGGCTACACCTTC
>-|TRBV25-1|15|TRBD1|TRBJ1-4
CASSGYRGGDEKLFF
TGTGCCAGCAGTGGGTACAGGGGAGGAGATGAAAAACTGTTTTTT
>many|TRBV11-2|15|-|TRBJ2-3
CASSLILHSTDTQYF
TGTGCCAGCAGCTTAATATTGCACAGCACAGATACGCAGTATTTT
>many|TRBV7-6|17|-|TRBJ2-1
CASSLLEAGFPYNEQFF
TGTGCCAGCAGCTTGCTTGAGGCGGGATTCCCCTACAATGAGCAGTTCTTC
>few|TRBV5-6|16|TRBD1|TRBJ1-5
CASSQWDRGNNQPQHF
TGTGCCAGCAGCCAGTGGGACAGGGGGAACAATCAGCCCCAGCATTTT
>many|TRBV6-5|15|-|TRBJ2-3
CASSYVLSSTDTQYF
TGTGCCAGCAGTTATGTCCTGTCTAGCACAGATACGCAGTATTTT
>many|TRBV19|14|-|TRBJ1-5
CASKGMGRNQPQHF
TGTGCCAGTAAGGGGATGGGACGCAATCAGCCCCAGCATTTT
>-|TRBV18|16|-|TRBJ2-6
CASSPGEHSGANVLTF
TGTGCCAGCTCACCGGGGGAACACTCTGGGGCCAACGTCCTGACTTTC
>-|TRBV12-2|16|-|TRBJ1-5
CASRPGQGHSNQPQHF
TGTGCAAGTCGCCCCGGACAGGGGCATAGCAATCAGCCCCAGCATTTT
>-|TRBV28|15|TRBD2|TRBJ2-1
CASRLAPELYNEQFF
TGTGCCAGCAGACTAGCGCCAGAACTTTACAATGAGCAGTTCTTC
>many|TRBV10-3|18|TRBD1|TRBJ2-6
CAISVASTGAPGANVLTF
TGTGCCATCAGTGTCGCCAGTACAGGGGCCCCTGGGGCCAACGTCCTGACTTTC
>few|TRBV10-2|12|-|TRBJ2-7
CASSEAGYEQYF
TGCGCCAGCAGTGAGGCAGGGTACGAGCAGTACTTC
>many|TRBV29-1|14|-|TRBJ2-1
CSVGSPSLGNEQFF
TGCAGCGTTGGTAGCCCTTCCCTTGGGAATGAGCAGTTCTTC
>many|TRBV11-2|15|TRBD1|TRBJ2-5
CASSPRDRGRETQYF
TGTGCCAGCAGCCCCCGGGACAGGGGGAGGGAGACCCAGTACTTC
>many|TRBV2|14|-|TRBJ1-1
CASSQQGQGAEAFF
TGTGCCAGCAGCCAGCAGGGGCAAGGGGCTGAAGCTTTCTTT
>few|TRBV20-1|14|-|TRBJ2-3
CSARWVIDTDTQYF
TGCAGTGCTAGATGGGTGATAGACACAGATACGCAGTATTTT
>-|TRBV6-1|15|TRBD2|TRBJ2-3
CASNLGLAGTDTQYF
TGTGCCAGCAACCTGGGACTAGCGGGCACAGATACGCAGTATTTT
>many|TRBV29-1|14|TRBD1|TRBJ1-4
CSVIDRGSDEKLFF
TGCAGCGTCATCGACAGGGGTTCGGATGAAAAACTGTTTTTT
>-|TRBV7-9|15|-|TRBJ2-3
CASSLGATLGDTQYF
TGTGCCAGCAGCTTAGGGGCGACCCTTGGCGATACGCAGTATTTT
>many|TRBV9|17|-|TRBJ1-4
CASSVAGSGSANEKLFF
TGTGCCAGCAGCGTAGCGGGGAGTGGGTCGGCTAATGAAAAACTGTTTTTT
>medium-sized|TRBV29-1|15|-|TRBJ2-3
CSARGTPGGSDTQYF
TGCAGCGCCCGGGGAACCCCCGGAGGGTCAGATACGCAGTATTTT
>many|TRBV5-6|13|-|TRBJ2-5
CASSLEGEETQYF
TGTGCCAGCAGCTTGGAAGGAGAAGAGACCCAGTACTTC
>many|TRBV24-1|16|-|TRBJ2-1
CATSDFSGAENNEQFF
TGTGCCACCAGTGATTTTTCGGGGGCAGAGAACAATGAGCAGTTCTTC
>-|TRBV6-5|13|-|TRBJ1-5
CASRRDFNQPRHF
TGTGCCAGCAGGAGGGATTTCAATCAGCCCCGGCATTTT
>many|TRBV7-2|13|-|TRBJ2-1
CASSFDSYNEQFF
TGTGCCAGCAGCTTCGACAGCTACAATGAGCAGTTCTTC
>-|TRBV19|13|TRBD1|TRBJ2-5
CASRRTGEETQYF
TGTGCCAGTAGGAGGACAGGGGAAGAGACCCAGTACTTC
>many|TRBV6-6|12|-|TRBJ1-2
CASTAVRAGYTF
TGTGCCAGCACCGCGGTCCGGGCAGGCTACACCTTC
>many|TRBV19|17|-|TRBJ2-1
CASSMDGARAPNNEQFF
TGTGCCAGTAGTATGGATGGGGCACGCGCTCCCAACAATGAGCAGTTCTTC
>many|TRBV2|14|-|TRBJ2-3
CASSVTSTTDTQYF
TGTGCCAGCAGTGTAACTAGCACCACAGATACGCAGTATTTT
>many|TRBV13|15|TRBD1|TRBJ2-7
CASRARYRGSYEQYF
TGTGCCAGCAGGGCCCGATACAGGGGGTCGTACGAGCAGTACTTC
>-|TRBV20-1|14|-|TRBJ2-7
CSARDSGNTGEQYF
TGCAGTGCTAGAGATAGCGGAAATACGGGGGAGCAGTACTTC
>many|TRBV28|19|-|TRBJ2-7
CASSSETRQRGGGSYEQYF
TGTGCCAGCAGTAGCGAAACACGACAGAGGGGAGGCGGATCCTACGAGCAGTACTTC
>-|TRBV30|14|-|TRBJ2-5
CAWSPEGSSETQYF
TGTGCCTGGAGCCCGGAAGGCAGTAGCGAGACCCAGTACTTC